Included here is one TCR beta chain sequence, with context. Its antigen is unidentified. CDR1 MNHNY and CDR2 SVGAGI come from the germline V gene (reference sequence). This CDR3 region has 15 residues. V was shortened by 0 bases and J by 3 bases, with 9 bases between the two germline ends. Semi-nested PCR with Nested Universal Primer A followed constant-region reverse priming of full-length variable regions. Each CDR3 protein gets one entry after TCRdb re-called the 5' RACE reads with MiXCR. The table includes fewer than 80,000 distinct CDR3 sequences, roughly 22% detected once. The study's findings and limits: In terms of TCR gene usage, tumor memory CD4+ T cells clustered together with blood and lymph node memory CD4+ cells, as well as with lymph node naive CD4+ cells. Tumor Tregs overlapped most with tumor, then blood, naive CD4+ cells.

The memory fraction was CD4+CD45RO+CD25- cells. The TCR originated in a female donor with breast cancer. Sequencing was carried out using memory CD4+ T cells sorted from a lymph node. Sample subset: memory CD4+ T cells, CD4+CD45RO+CD25-. The chain combines TRBV6-6 with TRBJ1-3, with TRBD1 as a possible D gene (5 bases). The CDR3 DNA reads TGTGCCAGCAGTTACTCGGTGGGGGGTGGAAACACCATATATTTT. It is translated as CASSYSVGGGNTIYF.